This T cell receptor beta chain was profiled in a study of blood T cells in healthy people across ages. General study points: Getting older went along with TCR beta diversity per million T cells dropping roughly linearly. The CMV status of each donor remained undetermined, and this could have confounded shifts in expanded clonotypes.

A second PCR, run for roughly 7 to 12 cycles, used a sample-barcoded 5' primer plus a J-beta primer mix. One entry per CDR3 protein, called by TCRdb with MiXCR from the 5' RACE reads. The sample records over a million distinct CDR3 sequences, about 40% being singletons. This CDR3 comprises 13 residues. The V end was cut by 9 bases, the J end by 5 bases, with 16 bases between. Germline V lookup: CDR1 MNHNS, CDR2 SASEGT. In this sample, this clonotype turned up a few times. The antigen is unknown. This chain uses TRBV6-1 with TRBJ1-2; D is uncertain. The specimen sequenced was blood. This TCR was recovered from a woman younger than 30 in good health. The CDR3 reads CASGQRLGYGYTF. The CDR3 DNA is TGTGCCAGTGGTCAGCGGCTCGGGTATGGCTACACCTTC.